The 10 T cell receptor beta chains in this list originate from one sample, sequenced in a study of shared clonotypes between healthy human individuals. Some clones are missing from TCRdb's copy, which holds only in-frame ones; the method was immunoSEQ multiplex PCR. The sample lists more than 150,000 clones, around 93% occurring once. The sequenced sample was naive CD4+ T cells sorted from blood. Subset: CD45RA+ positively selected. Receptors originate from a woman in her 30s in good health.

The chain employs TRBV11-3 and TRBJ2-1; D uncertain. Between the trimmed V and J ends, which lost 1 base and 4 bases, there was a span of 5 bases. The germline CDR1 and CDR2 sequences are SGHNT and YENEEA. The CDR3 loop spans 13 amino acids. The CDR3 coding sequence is TGTGCCAGCAGCTTAGCACAGTACAATGAGCAGTTCTTC. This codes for CASSLAQYNEQFF.

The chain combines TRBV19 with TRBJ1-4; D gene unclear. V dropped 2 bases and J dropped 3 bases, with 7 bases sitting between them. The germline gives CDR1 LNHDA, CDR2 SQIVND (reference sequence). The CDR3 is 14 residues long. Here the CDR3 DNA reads TGTGCCAGTAGTATAATCCAGCCTAATGAAAAACTGTTTTTT. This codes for CASSIIQPNEKLFF.

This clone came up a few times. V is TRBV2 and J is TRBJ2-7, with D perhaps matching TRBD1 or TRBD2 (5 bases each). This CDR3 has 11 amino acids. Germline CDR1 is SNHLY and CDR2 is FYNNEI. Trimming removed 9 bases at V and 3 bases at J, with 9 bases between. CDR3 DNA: TGTGCCAGTGGGGGAAACTACGAGCAGTACTTC. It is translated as CASGGNYEQYF.

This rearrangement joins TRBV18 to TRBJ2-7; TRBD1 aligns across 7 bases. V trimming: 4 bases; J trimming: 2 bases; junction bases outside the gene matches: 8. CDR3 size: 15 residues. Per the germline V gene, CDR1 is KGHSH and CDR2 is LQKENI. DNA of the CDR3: TGTGCCAGCTCACGAACGGACAGGCGGGCCTACGAGCAGTACTTC. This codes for CASSRTDRRAYEQYF.

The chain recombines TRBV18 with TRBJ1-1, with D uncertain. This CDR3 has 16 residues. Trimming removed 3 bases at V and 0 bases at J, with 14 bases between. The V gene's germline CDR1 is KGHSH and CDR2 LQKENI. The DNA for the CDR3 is TGTGCCAGCTCACCCCGGGGTGACGCAATGAACACTGAAGCTTTCTTT. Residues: CASSPRGDAMNTEAFF.

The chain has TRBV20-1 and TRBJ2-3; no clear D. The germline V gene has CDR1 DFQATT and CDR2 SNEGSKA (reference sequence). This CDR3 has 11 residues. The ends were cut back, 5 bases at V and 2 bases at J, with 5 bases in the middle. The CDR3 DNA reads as TGCAGTGCTTACAACACAGATACGCAGTATTTT. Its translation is CSAYNTDTQYF.

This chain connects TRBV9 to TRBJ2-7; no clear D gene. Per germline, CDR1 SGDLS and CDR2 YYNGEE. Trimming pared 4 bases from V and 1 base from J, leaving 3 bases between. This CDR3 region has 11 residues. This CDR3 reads CASSSSYEQYF. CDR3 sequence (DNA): TGTGCCAGCAGCTCATCCTACGAGCAGTACTTC. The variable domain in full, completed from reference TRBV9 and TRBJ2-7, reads DSGVTQTPKHLITATGQRVTLRCSPRSGDLSVYWYQQSLDQGLQFLIQYYNGEERAKGNILERFSAQQFPDLHSELNLSSLELGDSALYFCASSSSYEQYFGPGTRLTVT.

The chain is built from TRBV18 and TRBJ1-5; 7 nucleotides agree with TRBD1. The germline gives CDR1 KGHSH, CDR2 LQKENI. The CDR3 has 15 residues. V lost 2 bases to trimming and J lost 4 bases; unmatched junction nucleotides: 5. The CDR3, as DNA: TGTGCCAGCTCACCAGTGGGACAGCTTAATCAGCCCCAGCATTTT. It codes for CASSPVGQLNQPQHF.

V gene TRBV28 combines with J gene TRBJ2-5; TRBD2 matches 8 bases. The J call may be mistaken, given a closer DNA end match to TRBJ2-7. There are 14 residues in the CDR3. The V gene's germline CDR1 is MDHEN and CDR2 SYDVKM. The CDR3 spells CASSLAGLSYEQYF. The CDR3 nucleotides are TGTGCCAGCAGTCTAGCGGGTCTCTCCTACGAGCAGTACTTC.

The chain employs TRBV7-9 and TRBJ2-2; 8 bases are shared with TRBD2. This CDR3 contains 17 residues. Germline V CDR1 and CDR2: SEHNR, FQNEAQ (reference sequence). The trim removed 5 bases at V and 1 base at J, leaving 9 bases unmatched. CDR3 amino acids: CASSRRAGGLNTGELFF. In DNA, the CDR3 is TGTGCCAGCAGCCGCCGGGCGGGAGGATTGAACACCGGGGAGCTGTTTTTT.